The entry that follows covers one T cell receptor (beta chain) sequence. TCRdb's copy holds only in-frame clones and misses some; the assay was immunoSEQ multiplex PCR. This table has about 100,000 clones, 80% to 90% appearing once. This record comes from a study of blood T cell repertoires in COVID-19. Across the study: Nucleic acid was either cDNA or gDNA, and it came from T cells, B-cell-depleted T cells, or PBMCs.

The study recruited people aged about 18 to 89 years across approximately 24 US areas. The sample taken for sequencing was PBMCs or T cells enriched from blood (not recorded which). The receptor's source is a woman between 50 and 59 years old who had recovered from COVID-19.

This CDR3 is CATSDDRLAGGYEQYF. In DNA, the CDR3 is TGTGCCACCAGTGACGATAGACTAGCGGGAGGCTACGAGCAGTACTTC. The V call is TRBV24-1, the J call TRBJ2-7; 13 nucleotides line up with TRBD2. Germline lookup yields CDR1 KGHDR and CDR2 SFDVKD. The trim removed 4 bases at V and 3 bases at J, leaving 5 bases unmatched. This CDR3 is 16 amino acids long.